This paragraph covers one T cell receptor beta chain sequence. Its antigen remains unidentified. The sample belongs to a study of cytomegalovirus exposure and HLA in healthy donors. Turning to the study itself: Researchers found that approximately 80% of 398 genotyped donors fell within the Caucasian-associated ancestry cluster. The study, taken as a whole, reports: Published work reported that the classifier diagnosed cytomegalovirus status with high specificity and sensitivity. Later on, an analysis showed TCR association rates differing by HLA locus, with DRB1 the most and HLA-C the fewest. In a later analysis, a genetic analysis reported fewer productive-TCR N-insertions in an Asian-associated ancestry cluster than the cohort average.

Per germline, CDR1 MNHNY and CDR2 SVGAGI (reference sequence). Trimming took off 5 bases at V and 2 bases at J, with 10 bases between the two ends. This CDR3 has 15 amino acids. The PCR ran on 60 Vbeta and 13 Jbeta primers. Produced via immunoSEQ multiplex PCR; TCRdb's table is partial and in-frame only. This table has roughly 120,000 clones, 76% appearing once. The TCR sequence derives from a woman aged 45-60 years in good health and CMV-seropositive. Sequences were obtained from PBMCs. This chain links TRBV6-6 with TRBJ2-6; maybe TRBD1 (5 bases). The CDR3 DNA reads TGTGCCAGCAGTCAATCAGGGCCTGGGGCCAACGTCCTGACTTTC. Its protein product is CASSQSGPGANVLTF.